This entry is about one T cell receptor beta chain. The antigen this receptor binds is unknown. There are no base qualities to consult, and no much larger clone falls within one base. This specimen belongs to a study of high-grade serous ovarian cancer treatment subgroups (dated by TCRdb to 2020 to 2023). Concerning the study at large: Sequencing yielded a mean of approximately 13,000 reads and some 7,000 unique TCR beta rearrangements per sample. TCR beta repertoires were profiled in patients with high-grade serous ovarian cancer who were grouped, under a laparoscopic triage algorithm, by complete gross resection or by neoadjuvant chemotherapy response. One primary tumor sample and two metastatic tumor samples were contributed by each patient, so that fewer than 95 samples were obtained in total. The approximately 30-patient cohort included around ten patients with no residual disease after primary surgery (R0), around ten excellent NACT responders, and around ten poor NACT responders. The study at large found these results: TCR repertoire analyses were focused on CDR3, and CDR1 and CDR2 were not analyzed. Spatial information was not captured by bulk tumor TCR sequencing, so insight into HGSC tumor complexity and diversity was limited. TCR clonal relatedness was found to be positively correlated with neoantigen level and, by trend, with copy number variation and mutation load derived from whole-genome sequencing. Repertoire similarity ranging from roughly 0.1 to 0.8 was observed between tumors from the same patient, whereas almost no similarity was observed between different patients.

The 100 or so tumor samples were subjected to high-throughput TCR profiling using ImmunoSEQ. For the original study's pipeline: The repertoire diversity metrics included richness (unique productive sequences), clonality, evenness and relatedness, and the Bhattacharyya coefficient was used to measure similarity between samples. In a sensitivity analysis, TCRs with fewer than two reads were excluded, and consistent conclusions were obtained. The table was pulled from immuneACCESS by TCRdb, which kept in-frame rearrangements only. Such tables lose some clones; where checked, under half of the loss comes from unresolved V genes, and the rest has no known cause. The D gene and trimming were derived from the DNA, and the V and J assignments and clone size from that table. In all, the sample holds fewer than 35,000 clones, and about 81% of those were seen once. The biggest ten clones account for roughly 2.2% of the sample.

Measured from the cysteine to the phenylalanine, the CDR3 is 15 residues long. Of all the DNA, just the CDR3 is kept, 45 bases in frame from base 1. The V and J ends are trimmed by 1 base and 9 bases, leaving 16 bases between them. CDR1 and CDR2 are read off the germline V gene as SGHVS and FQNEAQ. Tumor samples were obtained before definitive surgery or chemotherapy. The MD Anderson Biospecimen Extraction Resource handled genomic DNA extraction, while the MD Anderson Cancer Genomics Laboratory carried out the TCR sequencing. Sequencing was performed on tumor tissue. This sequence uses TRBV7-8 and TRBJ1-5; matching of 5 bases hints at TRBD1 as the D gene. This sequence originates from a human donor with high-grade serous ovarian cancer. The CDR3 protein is CASSLGGAGPGPQHF. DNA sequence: TGTGCCAGCAGCTTAGGTGGGGCAGGGCCCGGGCCCCAGCATTTT.